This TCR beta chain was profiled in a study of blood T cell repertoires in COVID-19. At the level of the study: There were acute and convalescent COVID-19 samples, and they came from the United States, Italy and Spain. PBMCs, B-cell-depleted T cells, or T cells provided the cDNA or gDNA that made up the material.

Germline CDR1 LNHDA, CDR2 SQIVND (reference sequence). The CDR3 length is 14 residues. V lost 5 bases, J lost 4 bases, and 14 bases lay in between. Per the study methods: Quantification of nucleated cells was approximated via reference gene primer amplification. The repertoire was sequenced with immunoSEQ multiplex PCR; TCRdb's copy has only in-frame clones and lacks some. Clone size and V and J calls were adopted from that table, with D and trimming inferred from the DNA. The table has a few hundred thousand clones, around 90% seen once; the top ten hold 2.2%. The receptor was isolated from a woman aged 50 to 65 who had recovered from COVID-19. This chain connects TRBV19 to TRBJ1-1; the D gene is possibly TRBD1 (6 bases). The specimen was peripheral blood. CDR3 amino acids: CASSVTIQGTEAFF. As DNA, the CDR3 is TGTGCCAGTAGTGTGACAATACAGGGCACTGAAGCTTTCTTT.